This TCR beta chain was observed in a study of cytotoxic CD8 clonotypes in ibrutinib-treated CLL. The V and J ends lost 3 bases and 6 bases respectively, with 12 bases between them. Germline V CDR1 and CDR2: KGHSH, LQKENI. The CDR3 contains 14 residues. Only in-frame clones appear in the TCRdb table, and some are missing; sequencing was by immunoSEQ multiplex PCR. Altogether 200,000 to 250,000 clones are present, 60% to 75% being singletons, with the ten largest covering 15%. This clone appeared a few times. The rearrangement uses TRBV18 and TRBJ2-4; perhaps TRBD2 as D (6 bases). This receptor was obtained from a human donor with chronic lymphocytic leukemia. The sequenced sample was PBMCs, obtained after 24 months of ibrutinib treatment. The DNA of the CDR3 is TGTGCCAGCTCACCGGAGGGATTGGGAAACATTCAGTACTTC. Its translation is CASSPEGLGNIQYF.